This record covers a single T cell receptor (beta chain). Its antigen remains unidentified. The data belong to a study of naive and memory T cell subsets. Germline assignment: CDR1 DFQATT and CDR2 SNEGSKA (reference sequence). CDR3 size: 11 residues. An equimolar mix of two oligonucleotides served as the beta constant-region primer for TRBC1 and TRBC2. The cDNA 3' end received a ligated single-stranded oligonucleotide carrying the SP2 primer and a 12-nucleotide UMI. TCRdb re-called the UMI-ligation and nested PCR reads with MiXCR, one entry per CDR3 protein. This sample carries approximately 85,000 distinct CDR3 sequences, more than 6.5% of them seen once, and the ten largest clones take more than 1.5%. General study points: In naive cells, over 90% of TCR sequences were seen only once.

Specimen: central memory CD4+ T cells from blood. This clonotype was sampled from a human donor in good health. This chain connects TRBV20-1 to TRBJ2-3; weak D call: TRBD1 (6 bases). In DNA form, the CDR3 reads TGCGGGGTGGGGGCCACAGATACGCAGTATTTT. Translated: CGVGATDTQYF.